The 20 T cell receptor beta chains below all came from one sample that was sequenced in a study of shared clonotypes between healthy human individuals. Generated by immunoSEQ multiplex PCR, the TCRdb table keeps only in-frame clones and is missing some. This sample has about 1.5 million clones, with approximately 98% found just once. The sequenced sample was naive CD4+ T cells sorted from blood. Subset described: CD45RA+ positively selected. All receptors derive from a man between 25 and 39 years old in good health.

The CDR3 DNA reads as TGCAGCGTTGAACCTAGCGGGAGGGCCAATGTAAATGAGCAGTTCTTC. It specifies CSVEPSGRANVNEQFF. The chain employs TRBV29-1 and TRBJ2-1; the match to TRBD2 covers 12 bases. J was trimmed by 7 bases and V by 2 bases; bases with no gene match: 9. The germline CDR1 and CDR2 sequences are SQVTM and ANQGSEA. This CDR3 region has 16 residues.

Regarding this clone: The same CDR3 can be traced to other DNA sequences in this sample. The V gene is TRBV7-2, the J gene TRBJ1-5; TRBD1 is a possible D gene (5 bases). V shed 5 bases and J shed 2 bases, with 13 bases lying between them. Per the germline V gene, CDR1 is SGHTA and CDR2 is FQGNSA. CDR3 length: 15 residues. DNA for the CDR3: TGTGCCAGCAGCCTCGGCCTAGGGGGCAATCAGCCCCAGCATTTT. This gives the protein CASSLGLGGNQPQHF.

The chain is built from TRBV11-2 and TRBJ1-2; D is undetermined. The CDR3 covers 13 residues. The V end was cut by 5 bases, the J end by 6 bases, with 13 bases between. The germline V gene encodes CDR1 SGHAT and CDR2 FQNNGV. The CDR3 sequence is CASSGTRPNGYTF. As DNA, the CDR3 is TGTGCCAGCAGCGGAACGAGACCTAATGGCTACACCTTC.

The chain employs TRBV28 and TRBJ1-4; the D is unclear. CDR1 is MDHEN, CDR2 SYDVKM, per germline. CDR3 length: 12 amino acids. V dropped 0 bases and J dropped 13 bases, with 9 bases sitting between them. CDR3 region: CASSLWREGLFF. In DNA, the CDR3 is TGTGCCAGCAGTTTATGGCGCGAGGGACTGTTTTTT.

The rearrangement uses TRBV7-2 and TRBJ2-3; possibly TRBD2 for D (6 bases). The V and J ends lost 6 bases and 0 bases respectively, with 10 bases between them. Germline assignment: CDR1 SGHTA and CDR2 FQGNSA. The CDR3 is 14 amino acids. In nucleotides, the CDR3 is TGTGCCAGCAGATGGGGACTTAGCACAGATACGCAGTATTTT. It is translated as CASRWGLSTDTQYF. Variable domain in full (rest from reference TRBV7-2 and TRBJ2-3): GAGVSQSPSNKVTEKGKDVELRCDPISGHTALYWYRQSLGQGLEFLIYFQGNSAPDKSGLPSDRFSAERTGGSVSTLTIQRTQQEDSAVYLCASRWGLSTDTQYFGPGTRLTVL.

Points on this clone: The same CDR3 arises from other DNA sequences in this sample as well. CDR3 sequence reads: CASSLVAGTTDTQYF. CDR3 nucleotides: TGCGCCAGCAGCTTGGTCGCAGGGACCACAGATACGCAGTATTTT. J is TRBJ2-3 and V is TRBV5-1, with D perhaps being TRBD1 or TRBD2 (5 bases each). Germline lookup yields CDR1 SGHRS and CDR2 YFSETQ. This CDR3 has 15 amino acids. V was trimmed by 0 bases and J by 2 bases, leaving 10 bases between them.

This chain connects TRBV18 to TRBJ1-2; maybe TRBD1 (6 bases). This CDR3 contains 15 residues. Looked up from germline, CDR1 is KGHSH and CDR2 is LQKENI. The ends were cut back, 4 bases at V and 3 bases at J, with 15 bases in the middle. CDR3 DNA: TGTGCCAGCTCACAAACGCAGGGGTTGGACTATGGCTACACCTTC. It translates to CASSQTQGLDYGYTF.

To note about this clone: This sample includes further DNA sequences coding for the same CDR3. The genes are TRBV27 and TRBJ2-3, with 13 bases lining up with TRBD2. CDR3 length: 16 amino acids. V was pared by 2 bases and J by 1 base, with 0 bases of the junction left unmatched. Germline CDR1 MNHEY, CDR2 SMNVEV (reference sequence). The CDR3 loop is CASSLGLAGGTDTQYF. The CDR3 DNA follows: TGTGCCAGCAGTTTAGGACTAGCGGGGGGCACAGATACGCAGTATTTT.

The chain recombines TRBV7-2 with TRBJ2-3; 7 positions agree with TRBD1. CDR1 is SGHTA and CDR2 is FQGNSA in the germline V gene. Unmatched junction bases numbered 3, after V lost 4 bases and J lost 5 bases. CDR3 length: 13 amino acids. CDR3 coding DNA: TGTGCCAGCAGCTGGGACAGCCAAGATACGCAGTATTTT. Its translation: CASSWDSQDTQYF.

This chain joins TRBV18 and TRBJ2-7, with a weak D call TRBD2 (6 bases). The germline V and J ends were trimmed by 1 base and 7 bases, with 11 bases remaining between them. The CDR3 sequence is 13 residues long. Germline V gene sequence: CDR1 KGHSH, CDR2 LQKENI. The CDR3 coding sequence is TGTGCCAGCTCACCACTTGGAGGGGATGAGCAGTACTTC. Its protein is CASSPLGGDEQYF.

The V gene is TRBV28, the J gene TRBJ2-1, with D perhaps TRBD1 (5 bases). The CDR3 length is 16 residues. V lost 0 bases and J lost 2, with 11 bases in between. From germline, CDR1 is MDHEN and CDR2 SYDVKM. The chain's CDR3 is CASSLWPRVAYNEQFF. In DNA form, the CDR3 reads TGTGCCAGCAGTTTATGGCCCAGGGTCGCCTACAATGAGCAGTTCTTC. Variable domain in full (rest from reference TRBV28 and TRBJ2-1): DVKVTQSSRYLVKRTGEKVFLECVQDMDHENMFWYRQDPGLGLRLIYFSYDVKMKEKGDIPEGYSVSREKKERFSLILESASTNQTSMYLCASSLWPRVAYNEQFFGPGTRLTVL.

This sequence joins TRBV5-1 and TRBJ2-1; TRBD1 agrees at 8 bases. V lost 0 bases, J lost 4 bases, and 18 bases stayed unmatched. The CDR3 has 20 residues. CDR1 SGHRS and CDR2 YFSETQ come from the germline V gene. The CDR3 nucleotides are TGCGCCAGCAGCTTGGTCCCATTTTCGGACAGGGTGCAACTTTACAATGAGCAGTTCTTC. It specifies CASSLVPFSDRVQLYNEQFF.

DNA of the CDR3: TGCGCCAGCAGCATCGGGACTAGCGGGATCAATGAGCAGTTCTTC. Its protein product is CASSIGTSGINEQFF. The rearrangement uses TRBV5-1 and TRBJ2-1; 13 bases are a match to TRBD2. The CDR3 contains 15 residues. The ends lost 4 bases at V and 6 bases at J; junction bases unmatched: 4. Per germline, CDR1 SGHRS and CDR2 YFSETQ.

On this clone itself: Mismatch with germline at one junction end may stem from a read error. The chain combines TRBV20-1 with TRBJ2-5; D is perhaps TRBD2 (5 bases). The V gene's germline CDR1 is DFQATT and CDR2 SNEGSKA (reference sequence). CDR3 length: 11 residues. This chain's CDR3 is CSTRDRGTQYF. Here the CDR3 DNA reads TGCAGTACTAGAGATAGAGGGACCCAGTACTTC.

This clone appeared a single time. V usage is TRBV13 and J usage is TRBJ1-5; D call uncertain. Deletions cut 3 bases from V and 2 bases from J, with 5 bases between. CDR3 length: 13 amino acids. Germline CDR1 is PRHDT and CDR2 is FYEKMQ (reference sequence). CDR3 amino acids: CASSLVGNQPQHF. CDR3 DNA sequence: TGTGCCAGCAGCTTGGTTGGCAATCAGCCCCAGCATTTT.

This chain links TRBV9 with TRBJ2-3; unclear D gene. This CDR3 spans 14 amino acids. V lost 3 bases to trimming and J lost 5 bases, with 13 bases between them. CDR1 is SGDLS and CDR2 is YYNGEE in the germline V gene. The CDR3: CASSDQAWGDTQYF. CDR3 nucleotides: TGTGCCAGCAGCGATCAGGCTTGGGGAGATACGCAGTATTTT.

The chain couples TRBV2 to TRBJ1-2; unclear D gene. The germline V gene encodes CDR1 SNHLY and CDR2 FYNNEI. The CDR3 is 11 residues long. With 11 bases removed from V and 8 bases from J, the gap between germline ends came to 15 bases. DNA of the CDR3: TGTGCCGGCCGGGCCACAACGGGCTACACCTTC. Translation: CAGRATTGYTF.

The CDR3 reads CASSLASRFNEQFF. CDR3 bases: TGTGCCAGCAGCCTAGCCAGCAGATTCAATGAGCAGTTCTTC. V and J are TRBV5-5 and TRBJ2-1; TRBD2 is a possible D gene (5 bases). The CDR3 totals 14 residues. Per germline, CDR1 SGHKS and CDR2 YYEKEE (reference sequence). Between the trimmed V and J ends, which lost 4 bases and 6 bases, there was a span of 14 bases.

V gene TRBV28 combines with J gene TRBJ1-5, with D maybe TRBD1 (5 bases). Trimming cost V 10 bases and J 2 bases, with 21 bases left between them. Germline CDR1 MDHEN, CDR2 SYDVKM. The CDR3 totals 16 residues. CDR3 sequence: CATMGLGGRGNQPQHF. In DNA, the CDR3 is TGTGCCACCATGGGTCTTGGGGGTCGGGGCAATCAGCCCCAGCATTTT.

This clone was seen once. The chain joins TRBV5-4 to TRBJ2-7; tentative D call: TRBD1 (7 bases). Trimming took 3 bases from V and 1 from J, leaving 14 bases between them. Germline V CDR1 and CDR2: SGHNT, YYREEE (reference sequence). CDR3 length equals 15 residues. CDR3 DNA sequence: TGTGCCAGCAGCTCCTGGGCAGGGGGGTCCTACGAGCAGTACTTC. It codes for CASSSWAGGSYEQYF. The entire variable domain, with the rest obtained from reference TRBV5-4 and TRBJ2-7, is as follows: ETGVTQSPTHLIKTRGQQVTLRCSSQSGHNTVSWYQQALGQGPQFIFQYYREEENGRGNFPPRFSGLQFPNYSSELNVNALELDDSALYLCASSSWAGGSYEQYFGPGTRLTVT.